The 2 T cell receptor beta chains given below trace back to one sample, sequenced in a study of T cells in localized non-small cell lung cancer. Method: immunoSEQ multiplex PCR; TCRdb's copy keeps in-frame clones and lacks some. This table holds 50,000 to 65,000 clones, 81% found once. Sequences were derived from PBMCs, sampled before any cancer treatment. These receptor sequences come from a man aged 40 to 75 with stage II lung adenocarcinoma.

V gene TRBV5-6 combines with J gene TRBJ1-4; 7 nucleotides align to TRBD1. The CDR3 is 16 amino acids. With V trimmed by 0 bases and J by 7 bases, 9 bases remained unmatched. Germline values: CDR1 SGHDT, CDR2 YYEEEE. The CDR3 loop reads CASSLEGAGLIEKLFF. CDR3 nucleotide sequence: TGTGCCAGCAGCTTGGAGGGGGCTGGGCTGATTGAAAAACTGTTTTTT. Together with reference TRBV5-6 and TRBJ1-4, the CDR3 gives the full variable domain: DAGVTQSPTHLIKTRGQQVTLRCSPKSGHDTVSWYQQALGQGPQFIFQYYEEEERQRGNFPDRFSGHQFPNYSSELNVNALLLGDSALYLCASSLEGAGLIEKLFFGSGTQLSVL.

V and J are TRBV19 and TRBJ2-2; TRBD1 agrees at 8 bases. Germline V lookup: CDR1 LNHDA, CDR2 SQIVND (reference sequence). The V and J ends lost 4 bases and 5 bases, in that order; junction bases with no gene match: 3. The CDR3 has 14 amino acids. The CDR3 sequence: CASSTTGETGELFF. The CDR3 bases are TGTGCCAGTAGTACGACAGGGGAGACCGGGGAGCTGTTTTTT.